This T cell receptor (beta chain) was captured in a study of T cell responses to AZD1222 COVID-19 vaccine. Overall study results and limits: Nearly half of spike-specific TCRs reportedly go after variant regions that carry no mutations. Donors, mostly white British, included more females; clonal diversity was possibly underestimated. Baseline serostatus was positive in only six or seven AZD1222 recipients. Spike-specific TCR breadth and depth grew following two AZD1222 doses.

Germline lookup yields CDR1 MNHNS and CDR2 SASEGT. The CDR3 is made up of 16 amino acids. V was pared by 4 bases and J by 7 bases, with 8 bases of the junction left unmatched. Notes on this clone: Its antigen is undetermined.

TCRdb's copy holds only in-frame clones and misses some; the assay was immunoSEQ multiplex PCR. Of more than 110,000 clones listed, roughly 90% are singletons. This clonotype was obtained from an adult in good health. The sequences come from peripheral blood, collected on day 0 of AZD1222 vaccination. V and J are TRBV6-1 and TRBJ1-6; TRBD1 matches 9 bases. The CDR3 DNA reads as TGTGCCAGCAGTGCGGGACAGGGAAGTGTGAATTCACCCCTCCACTTT. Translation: CASSAGQGSVNSPLHF.